This T cell receptor (beta chain) was captured in a study of shared clonotypes between healthy human individuals. The data were produced by immunoSEQ multiplex PCR, yet TCRdb's version contains in-frame clones alone and is incomplete. Seen here are roughly 490,000 clones, 60% to 85% observed once, and the top ten hold roughly 13%. CDR3 length: 15 amino acids. The ends lost 4 bases at V and 4 bases at J; junction bases unmatched: 5. The germline gives CDR1 SGHRS, CDR2 YFSETQ. The TCR was taken from a middle-aged woman in good health. Some clones in this sample may be carry-over from other donors' samples. The chain links TRBV5-1 to TRBJ2-5; 12 bases align to TRBD1. Sequencing was done on a sample of PBMCs. CDR3 sequence: CASSGGQGAGETQYF. The CDR3 DNA sequence: TGCGCCAGCAGCGGGGGACAGGGGGCAGGAGAGACCCAGTACTTC. Full variable domain (outside the CDR3, taken from reference TRBV5-1 and TRBJ2-5): KAGVTQTPRYLIKTRGQQVTLSCSPISGHRSVSWYQQTPGQGLQFLFEYFSETQRNKGNFPGRFSGRQFSNSRSEMNVSTLELGDSALYLCASSGGQGAGETQYFGPGTRLLVL.